This T cell receptor (beta chain) comes out of a study of T cells in Graves' hyperthyroidism and ophthalmopathy. Hyperthyroidism in the patients, aged 18 to 65, was newly diagnosed and under 2 months in duration. Patients with uncontrolled infections, other autoimmune diseases, pregnancy or lactation were excluded. PBMCs were derived from about 9.1 ml fresh peripheral blood. Whole-study findings and limits: Blood samples included most of the expanded thyroid clonotypes exceeding 0.001.

To note about this clonotype: The antigen is unknown.

From RNA transcripts, TCR beta CDR3 regions were amplified. In the first-round RT-PCR of the TCR CDR3, the HTBI primer set was used. TCRdb re-analysed the multiplex PCR reads in MiXCR, keeping a single row per CDR3 protein. This table has under 800,000 distinct CDR3 sequences, 13% to 15% appearing once. The CDR3 has 15 residues. Germline CDR1 LGHDT, CDR2 YNNKEL (reference sequence). V lost 0 bases, J lost 4 bases, and 9 bases lay in between. V is TRBV3-1 and J is TRBJ2-2; D not certain. The sequenced sample consisted of blood. The clonotype originates from a woman aged 18-30 years with Graves' hyperthyroidism. CDR3 nucleotides: TGTGCCAGCAGCCAAGATTTCCGGAGCACCGGGGAGCTGTTTTTT. This gives the protein CASSQDFRSTGELFF.